This is a list of T cell receptor beta chains from one sample in a study of blood T cell repertoires in COVID-19. Only in-frame clones appear in the TCRdb table, and some are missing; sequencing was by immunoSEQ multiplex PCR. Among 71,000 or so clones, just under 85% were seen once, and the ten largest hold approximately 28%. Sequenced material: peripheral blood. Every receptor here comes from a man between 65 and 85 years old with acute or convalescent COVID-19. Each CDR3 is given with its conserved first and last residue. D genes are given only for firm matches.

d_call: -; j_call: TRBJ2-4; v_call: TRBV13; cdr3_aa: CASSYQVAKNIQYF
d_call: -; j_call: TRBJ1-1; v_call: TRBV28; cdr3_aa: CASSLDIGMNTEAFF
d_call: -; j_call: TRBJ1-2; v_call: TRBV2; cdr3_aa: CASSGMGTTTYTF
d_call: -; j_call: TRBJ1-5; v_call: TRBV20-1; cdr3_aa: CSAGEGASNQPQHF
d_call: -; j_call: TRBJ1-3; v_call: TRBV28; cdr3_aa: CASSLRGNTIYF
d_call: TRBD2; j_call: TRBJ2-1; v_call: TRBV6-6; cdr3_aa: CASSLTGASGSSALEQFF
d_call: -; j_call: TRBJ2-5; v_call: TRBV5-1; cdr3_aa: CASSLPAETQYF
d_call: -; j_call: TRBJ2-7; v_call: TRBV30; cdr3_aa: CAWSGGYEQYF
d_call: TRBD2; j_call: TRBJ2-7; v_call: TRBV11-3; cdr3_aa: CASSTLAGDEQYF
d_call: TRBD1; j_call: TRBJ1-2; v_call: TRBV6-2/TRBV6-3; cdr3_aa: CASSYSFPGGNGYTF
d_call: -; j_call: TRBJ1-2; v_call: TRBV28; cdr3_aa: CASSSRPDRWGYGYTF
d_call: TRBD1; j_call: TRBJ1-1; v_call: TRBV5-1; cdr3_aa: CASSLDRGMNTEAFF
d_call: -; j_call: TRBJ1-5; v_call: TRBV19; cdr3_aa: CASTHRGEGWSNQPQHF
d_call: TRBD1; j_call: TRBJ1-5; v_call: TRBV7-9; cdr3_aa: CASSVGQGAGGNQPQHF
d_call: TRBD2; j_call: TRBJ2-2; v_call: TRBV5-6; cdr3_aa: CASSLWTSGSRTGELFF
d_call: TRBD2; j_call: TRBJ2-3; v_call: TRBV4-3; cdr3_aa: CASSQGLAGGPDTQYF
d_call: -; j_call: TRBJ1-1; v_call: TRBV12-3/TRBV12-4; cdr3_aa: CASSLHSNTEAFF
d_call: -; j_call: TRBJ1-5; v_call: TRBV6-5; cdr3_aa: CASTPEVSRFQHF
d_call: TRBD1; j_call: TRBJ1-5; v_call: TRBV5-1; cdr3_aa: CASSLGDRNQPQHF
d_call: -; j_call: TRBJ2-7; v_call: TRBV5-1; cdr3_aa: CASSLMDTNYEQYF
d_call: -; j_call: TRBJ2-1; v_call: TRBV5-1; cdr3_aa: CASRPGQLGEQFF
d_call: TRBD2; j_call: TRBJ2-3; v_call: TRBV19; cdr3_aa: CASSMGGGETDTQYF
d_call: -; j_call: TRBJ2-1; v_call: TRBV7-3; cdr3_aa: CASSWRYSSYNEQFF
d_call: TRBD1; j_call: TRBJ1-1; v_call: TRBV3-1/TRBV3-2; cdr3_aa: CASSHGGQGDTEAFF
d_call: TRBD1; j_call: TRBJ1-3; v_call: TRBV30; cdr3_aa: CAWSVGAGGFSGNTIYF
d_call: TRBD2; j_call: TRBJ2-1; v_call: TRBV4-3; cdr3_aa: CASSQDRGGSYNEQFF
d_call: TRBD2; j_call: TRBJ2-7; v_call: TRBV6-1; cdr3_aa: CASSDREGEQYF
d_call: -; j_call: TRBJ2-7; v_call: TRBV7-2; cdr3_aa: CASSLGETSSRGKQYF
d_call: -; j_call: TRBJ1-1; v_call: TRBV6-5; cdr3_aa: CASMIATGMDTEAFF
d_call: -; j_call: TRBJ2-5; v_call: TRBV10-2; cdr3_aa: CASRQGKTQYF
d_call: TRBD1; j_call: TRBJ1-2; v_call: TRBV7-2; cdr3_aa: CASSLEETGDYGYTF
d_call: -; j_call: TRBJ2-4; v_call: TRBV28; cdr3_aa: CASSGAGTLIAKNIQYF
d_call: -; j_call: TRBJ1-2; v_call: TRBV19; cdr3_aa: CASSIMGGSRGYTF
d_call: -; j_call: TRBJ2-3; v_call: TRBV7-2; cdr3_aa: CASSLMATAVTTDTQYF
d_call: TRBD1; j_call: TRBJ1-1; v_call: TRBV6-1; cdr3_aa: CASSEEQGAWAPPFF
d_call: -; j_call: TRBJ1-4; v_call: TRBV10-3; cdr3_aa: CAISERTGDPATNEKLFF
d_call: TRBD1; j_call: TRBJ1-5; v_call: TRBV18; cdr3_aa: CASSPPGQGANQPQHF
d_call: -; j_call: TRBJ2-5; v_call: TRBV29-1; cdr3_aa: CSVEWASQETQYF
d_call: -; j_call: TRBJ1-1; v_call: TRBV6-5; cdr3_aa: CASSSDITEAFF
d_call: TRBD2; j_call: TRBJ2-7; v_call: TRBV24-1; cdr3_aa: CATSDVAGVDEQYF
d_call: TRBD1; j_call: TRBJ1-2; v_call: TRBV10-3; cdr3_aa: CAISEPGTGDRSGGYTF
d_call: -; j_call: TRBJ2-5; v_call: TRBV3-1/TRBV3-2; cdr3_aa: CASSNRGVLVGGQGETQYF
d_call: -; j_call: TRBJ2-6; v_call: TRBV9; cdr3_aa: CASSERALPSGANVLTF
d_call: -; j_call: TRBJ2-2; v_call: TRBV6-6; cdr3_aa: CASSYPYAGGTGELFF